Below are 17 T cell receptor beta chains sequenced from a single sample in a study of vaccination effects on CD4 cells after COVID-19. Clones were sequenced by immunoSEQ multiplex PCR, and TCRdb holds only the in-frame ones, with some missing. Among tens of thousands of clones listed, approximately 78% were seen once. No antigen has been identified for these receptors. After expansion with viral peptide pools in the ViraFEST assay, antigen-specific CD4+ T cells were sequenced. Culture proceeded for approximately nine days, and CD4+ T cells were then isolated. SARS-CoV-2 infected the person between March and December 2020, as confirmed by PCR. The sequencing used CD4+ T cells from PBMCs cultured with a peptide pool, collected before COVID-19 vaccination. These receptors came from a human donor who had a prior SARS-CoV-2 infection.

This chain connects TRBV11-3 to TRBJ2-2, with 8 bases identical to TRBD2. The V gene's germline CDR1 is SGHNT and CDR2 YENEEA. Unmatched junction bases numbered 10, after V lost 8 bases and J lost 5 bases. This CDR3 spans 15 amino acids. The CDR3 nucleotides are TGTGCCAGCGGCCCGGGACTAGTAGAGACCGGGGAGCTGTTTTTT. This codes for CASGPGLVETGELFF.

CDR3 loop: CASSRDDRSSYEQYF. The CDR3 bases are TGCGCCAGCAGCCGAGACGACAGGAGCTCCTACGAGCAGTACTTC. The rearrangement links TRBV4-3 to TRBJ2-7; possible D gene TRBD1, 6 bases. Trimming took off 4 bases at V and 0 bases at J, with 13 bases between the two ends. This CDR3 has 15 residues. The germline gives CDR1 LGHNA, CDR2 YSLEER.

The rearrangement links TRBV6-5 to TRBJ2-5; possibly TRBD1 for D (6 bases). Germline-derived CDR1 and CDR2 are MNHEY and SVGAGI. The CDR3 contains 14 residues. V was cut by 7 bases and J by 7 bases, with 19 bases left in between. The CDR3 reads CASTQTDSLGTQYF. The CDR3 bases are TGTGCCAGCACCCAAACGGACAGCCTTGGGACCCAGTACTTC.

The rearrangement links TRBV9 to TRBJ2-3, with TRBD2 identical over 8 bases. With V trimmed by 5 bases and J by 0 bases, 2 bases remained unmatched. Per germline, CDR1 SGDLS and CDR2 YYNGEE. The CDR3 runs 14 residues. The CDR3 DNA reads as TGTGCCAGCAGGGGCGGGGGGAGCACAGATACGCAGTATTTT. Protein product: CASRGGGSTDTQYF.

This chain connects TRBV20-1 to TRBJ2-3, with D unclear. This CDR3 contains 11 residues. Deletions cut 5 bases from V and 6 bases from J, with 9 bases between. The germline V gene has CDR1 DFQATT and CDR2 SNEGSKA (reference sequence). The CDR3 loop is CSAYIGDTQYF. The CDR3 nucleotides are TGCAGTGCTTATATAGGGGATACGCAGTATTTT.

V and J are TRBV5-1 and TRBJ2-2; no clear D gene. Trimming removed 1 base at V and 4 bases at J, with 8 bases between. This CDR3 is built from 14 residues. The V gene's germline CDR1 is SGHRS and CDR2 YFSETQ. The CDR3 spells CASSLSLGTGELFF. The CDR3 bases are TGCGCCAGCAGCTTGTCGCTCGGCACCGGGGAGCTGTTTTTT.

The chain carries TRBV11-2 and TRBJ2-2; no clear D gene. Germline V gene data show CDR1 as SGHAT and CDR2 as FQNNGV. The CDR3 is made up of 13 amino acids. V lost 4 bases to trimming and J lost 6 bases, with 9 bases between them. CDR3 loop: CASSSRTAGELFF. For the CDR3, the DNA is TGTGCCAGCAGCTCCAGAACGGCCGGGGAGCTGTTTTTT.

The CDR3 coding sequence is TGTGCCAGCAGCCCATCTTTGTTGGGGACAGGGGGCACTGAAGCTTTCTTT. Encoded protein: CASSPSLLGTGGTEAFF. V is TRBV3-1 (or the pseudogene TRBV3-2) and J is TRBJ1-1, with 11 bases fitting TRBD1. Trimming took 4 bases from V and 4 from J; bases not matched to a gene: 11. Germline values: CDR1 LGHDT, CDR2 YNNKEL (reference sequence). CDR3 length: 17 residues.

The chain employs TRBV6-5 and TRBJ1-1; the D is unclear. With 7 bases removed from V and 2 bases from J, the gap between germline ends came to 11 bases. Germline V lookup: CDR1 MNHEY, CDR2 SVGAGI. This CDR3 is built from 13 residues. The CDR3 DNA reads as TGTGCCAGCACCCTTACAGCAAACACTGAAGCTTTCTTT. This codes for CASTLTANTEAFF.

The chain recombines TRBV7-3 with TRBJ2-1, with TRBD2 matching 7 bases. V lost 8 bases, J lost 12 bases, and 19 bases stayed unmatched. The CDR3 totals 15 residues. The V gene's germline CDR1 is SGHTA and CDR2 FQGTGA. CDR3 nucleotides: TGTGCCAGCCAAGCTAGGGGAGGGATGGGGCAACGGCAGTTCTTC. Its translation: CASQARGGMGQRQFF.

In its sample, this clone was seen a few times. J is TRBJ2-5 and V is TRBV5-1; no definite D call. Germline loops: CDR1 SGHRS, CDR2 YFSETQ. The CDR3 sequence is 13 residues long. Trimming left V 0 bases short and J 8 bases short, with 11 bases between. DNA for the CDR3: TGCGCCAGCAGCTTGGGGGAAACGGACACCCAGTACTTC. Encoded protein: CASSLGETDTQYF.

This chain connects TRBV5-1 to TRBJ2-1, with D possibly being TRBD1 (5 bases). V lost 1 base and J 5 bases, leaving 10 bases between the germline ends. Per the germline V gene, CDR1 is SGHRS and CDR2 is YFSETQ. This CDR3 spans 14 amino acids. This CDR3 is CASSLPWGNNEQFF. The CDR3 nucleotides are TGCGCCAGCAGCTTGCCCTGGGGCAACAATGAGCAGTTCTTC.

The V call is TRBV19, the J call TRBJ2-7; TRBD1 aligns across 8 bases. With V trimmed by 4 bases and J by 4 bases, 9 bases remained unmatched. Germline assignment: CDR1 LNHDA and CDR2 SQIVND (reference sequence). The CDR3 is 15 amino acids. CDR3 nucleotide sequence: TGTGCCAGTAGTACCAGGACAGGGCTGGGATACGAGCAGTACTTC. It is translated as CASSTRTGLGYEQYF.

The gene calls are TRBV9 and TRBJ2-3, with D uncertain. The germline gives CDR1 SGDLS, CDR2 YYNGEE. With 0 bases removed from V and 5 bases from J, the gap between germline ends came to 7 bases. CDR3 length equals 13 residues. The CDR3 DNA is TGTGCCAGCAGCGTAGCTCGGAGAGATACGCAGTATTTT. Its protein product is CASSVARRDTQYF.

The chain combines TRBV18 with TRBJ2-3; TRBD2 is a possible D gene (6 bases). Germline V gene sequence: CDR1 KGHSH, CDR2 LQKENI. The CDR3 is 15 amino acids. Trimming cost V 3 bases and J 4 bases, with 14 bases left between them. CDR3: CASSPQTSEADTQYF. The CDR3 DNA reads as TGTGCCAGCTCACCTCAGACTAGTGAGGCAGATACGCAGTATTTT.

The sample holds one count of this clone. This CDR3 reads CASGAMGGYSEAFF. CDR3 nucleotide sequence: TGTGCTAGTGGGGCCATGGGGGGGTACAGTGAAGCTTTCTTT. V usage is TRBV12-5 and J usage is TRBJ1-1; possibly TRBD1 for D (5 bases). In germline, CDR1 is LGHNT, CDR2 FRNRAP. This CDR3 region has 14 residues. V was trimmed by 6 bases and J by 7 bases, leaving 18 bases between them. Full variable domain (rest looked up from reference TRBV12-5 and TRBJ1-1): DARVTQTPRHKVTEMGQEVTMRCQPILGHNTVFWYRQTMMQGLELLAYFRNRAPLDDSGMPKDRFSAEMPDATLATLKIQPSEPRDSAVYFCASGAMGGYSEAFFGQGTRLTVV.

The chain recombines TRBV11-3 with TRBJ2-1, with D maybe TRBD2 (5 bases). Trimming left V 4 bases short and J 9 bases short, with 16 bases between. The V gene's germline CDR1 is SGHNT and CDR2 YENEEA. This CDR3 has 14 amino acids. CDR3 sequence: CASSSSLRVPEQFF. As DNA, the CDR3 is TGTGCCAGCAGCTCCTCTCTGCGGGTTCCTGAGCAGTTCTTC.